One sample yielded the 27 T cell receptor beta chains listed below, sequenced in a study of shared clonotypes between healthy human individuals (dated by TCRdb to the early 2020s). Libraries were constructed by the immunoSEQ multiplex PCR assay. TCRdb retrieved this table from immuneACCESS and kept in-frame rearrangements only. Not all clones are present; in checked studies, unresolved V genes account for under half, and no reason is known for the remainder. In all, the sample holds about 1.1 million clones, and 70% to 80% of those were seen once. 0.7% to 0.95% of the sample comes from the top ten. Sample: memory CD4+ T cells from PBMCs. The cell subset or site label of this sample denotes: CD45RA-negative fraction. The receptors come from a man aged 18 to 29 in good health. Some clones in this sample may be carry-over from other donors' samples.

J is TRBJ2-5 and V is TRBV28; D possibly matches TRBD1 or TRBD2 (5 bases each). Germline values: CDR1 MDHEN, CDR2 SYDVKM. This CDR3 region has 15 residues. Trimming stripped 7 bases from V and 5 bases from J, with 20 bases between. The CDR3 sequence: CASIPTGRRLETQYF. The CDR3 nucleotides are TGTGCCAGCATACCCACGGGGCGTAGGTTGGAGACCCAGTACTTC. The whole variable domain, remainder taken from reference TRBV28 and TRBJ2-5, is DVKVTQSSRYLVKRTGEKVFLECVQDMDHENMFWYRQDPGLGLRLIYFSYDVKMKEKGDIPEGYSVSREKKERFSLILESASTNQTSMYLCASIPTGRRLETQYFGPGTRLLVL.

As regards this clone: At the DNA level, this CDR3 is encoded by other sequences in the same sample as well. This chain links TRBV9 with TRBJ2-1; D might be TRBD2 (6 bases). The CDR3 spans 14 residues. Germline V gene data show CDR1 as SGDLS and CDR2 as YYNGEE. Trimming pared 0 bases from V and 4 bases from J, leaving 8 bases between. Here the CDR3 reads CASSVGSGYNEQFF. The CDR3 bases are TGTGCCAGCAGCGTAGGTAGCGGATACAATGAGCAGTTCTTC.

This clone was seen only once. This chain links TRBV7-3 with TRBJ2-7; no firm D call. The CDR3 has 15 residues. The ends were cut back, 2 bases at V and 4 bases at J, with 15 bases in the middle. Per the germline V gene, CDR1 is SGHTA and CDR2 is FQGTGA. The CDR3 protein is CASSLRNQGPYEQYF. DNA for the CDR3: TGTGCCAGCAGCTTACGTAACCAAGGTCCGTACGAGCAGTACTTC.

The rearrangement uses TRBV11-3 and TRBJ2-3; no definite D call. V lost 3 bases, J lost 5 bases, and 9 bases lay in between. This CDR3 is 13 amino acids long. Germline V lookup: CDR1 SGHNT, CDR2 YENEEA. CDR3: CASSFGDGDTQYF. The CDR3 nucleotides are TGTGCCAGCAGCTTTGGGGATGGAGATACGCAGTATTTT.

To note about this clone: The likely explanation is a read error, given a far larger clone one base away. V is TRBV5-6 and J is TRBJ1-1; no reliable D call. The V and J ends lost 2 bases and 0 bases respectively, with 5 bases between them. Per the germline V gene, CDR1 is SGHDT and CDR2 is YYEEEE. CDR3 length: 13 amino acids. The CDR3 DNA reads TGTGCCAGCAGCTTAGGTATGAACACTGAAGCTTTCTTT. Amino acid sequence: CASSLGMNTEAFF.

The V and J genes are TRBV18 and TRBJ2-7; TRBD1 agrees at 9 bases. Germline V gene data show CDR1 as KGHSH and CDR2 as LQKENI. V was clipped by 3 bases and J by 5 bases; unmatched bases: 8. The CDR3 is made up of 15 amino acids. As DNA, the CDR3 is TGTGCCAGCTCACCCCAGGGGACAGGGACCCACGAGCAGTACTTC. Protein product: CASSPQGTGTHEQYF.

This clone came up once. The chain employs TRBV5-6 and TRBJ2-5, with D unresolved. Germline CDR1 and CDR2: SGHDT and YYEEEE. Trimming shortened V by 5 bases and J by 2 bases, and 10 bases separated the two germline ends. There are 13 residues in the CDR3. CDR3 residues: CASSIASQETQYF. DNA of the CDR3: TGTGCCAGCAGTATCGCTAGTCAAGAGACCCAGTACTTC.

The sample holds a few counts of this clone. This chain joins TRBV2 and TRBJ1-1, with D uncertain. The CDR3 runs 12 residues. V lost 7 bases to trimming and J lost 3 bases, with 9 bases between them. Germline V gene data show CDR1 as SNHLY and CDR2 as FYNNEI. CDR3 in DNA: TGTGCCAGCACGACTGGGGACACTGAAGCTTTCTTT. It specifies CASTTGDTEAFF.

The chain links TRBV5-4 to TRBJ2-5; 8 bases line up with TRBD2. Matching the DNA end better, TRBJ2-7 makes the J call doubtful. CDR3 length equals 15 residues. The germline V gene has CDR1 SGHNT and CDR2 YYREEE (reference sequence). The CDR3 DNA reads as TGTGCCAGCAGCTTTGGTCAGCGGGGGTCCTACGAGCAGTACTTC. Translated, it gives CASSFGQRGSYEQYF.

The chain employs TRBV18 and TRBJ2-7; TRBD1 agrees at 8 bases. This CDR3 region has 15 residues. In germline, CDR1 is KGHSH, CDR2 LQKENI. Trimming removed 1 base from V and 2 bases from J; junction bases left unmatched: 4. CDR3 bases: TGTGCCAGCTCACCACTGCCAGGGGGCGCCTACGAGCAGTACTTC. The encoded protein is CASSPLPGGAYEQYF.

The chain recombines TRBV28 with TRBJ1-2; TRBD1 matches at 7 bases. The CDR3 runs 16 residues. Germline V CDR1 and CDR2: MDHEN, SYDVKM. V trimming: 4 bases; J trimming: 6 bases; junction bases outside the gene matches: 14. CDR3 in amino acids: CASSSSGGGFFHGYTF. CDR3 nucleotides: TGTGCCAGCAGTTCCTCCGGAGGGGGCTTTTTCCATGGCTACACCTTC.

The genes are TRBV7-9 and TRBJ2-2, with 8 positions matching TRBD1. Germline V gives CDR1 SEHNR, CDR2 FQNEAQ (reference sequence). V lost 5 bases and J lost 1; bases outside the gene matches: 9. The CDR3 is 17 residues long. CDR3 nucleotide sequence: TGTGCCAGCAGCCCCCGGACAGGGAAGGAGAACACCGGGGAGCTGTTTTTT. It specifies CASSPRTGKENTGELFF.

CDR3 bases: TGTGCCAGCAGTGTTTCGAGCCTCTCTGGAAACACCATATATTTT. Protein: CASSVSSLSGNTIYF. V and J are TRBV6-6 and TRBJ1-3; no clear D gene. Germline V CDR1 and CDR2: MNHNY, SVGAGI (reference sequence). The CDR3 contains 15 residues. The germline V and J ends were trimmed by 5 bases and 0 bases, with 11 bases remaining between them.

The chain carries TRBV27 and TRBJ2-6; D is perhaps TRBD1 (6 bases). From germline, CDR1 is MNHEY and CDR2 SMNVEV (reference sequence). This CDR3 is built from 19 residues. Trimming took off 6 bases at V and 0 bases at J, with 21 bases between the two ends. The CDR3 region is CASRRTFGQSSSGANVLTF. The CDR3 region has the DNA TGTGCCAGCAGGCGAACCTTTGGACAGAGCAGCTCTGGGGCCAACGTCCTGACTTTC.

The chain recombines TRBV7-8 with TRBJ1-3; 7 bases fit TRBD1. Germline V gene sequence: CDR1 SGHVS, CDR2 FQNEAQ. J lost 0 bases, V lost 6 bases, and 11 bases had no gene match. CDR3 length: 17 residues. The CDR3 is CASSRSQGGASGNTIYF. CDR3 sequence (DNA): TGTGCCAGCAGTCGAAGCCAGGGGGGGGCCTCTGGAAACACCATATATTTT.

The chain is built from TRBV9 and TRBJ2-1; D gene uncertain. CDR3 length equals 15 residues. Germline assignment: CDR1 SGDLS and CDR2 YYNGEE. V lost 0 bases and J 1 base, leaving 8 bases between the germline ends. The CDR3 region is CASSVDGQSYNEQFF. The CDR3 DNA reads TGTGCCAGCAGCGTAGATGGCCAATCCTACAATGAGCAGTTCTTC.

The V gene is TRBV29-1, the J gene TRBJ1-5, with D possibly TRBD1 on 6 matching bases. The CDR3 totals 14 residues. V lost 5 bases to trimming and J lost 0 bases, with 11 bases between them. Germline assignment: CDR1 SQVTM and CDR2 ANQGSEA. CDR3 in amino acids: CSVSTGASNQPQHF. The CDR3 DNA reads TGCAGCGTTTCGACGGGGGCTAGCAATCAGCCCCAGCATTTT.

The chain has TRBV6-5 and TRBJ1-3, with a possible D match to TRBD1 (5 bases). The V end lost 0 bases, the J end lost 5 bases, and 14 bases lay between the germline ends. Germline V gives CDR1 MNHEY, CDR2 SVGAGI. The CDR3 totals 16 residues. The CDR3 DNA reads TGTGCCAGCAGTTACTCGATAGGGGCTACCCGAAACACCATATATTTT. Protein sequence: CASSYSIGATRNTIYF.

This clone is a singleton in its sample. This may come from a read error, since a much larger clone is one base off. The chain combines TRBV30 with TRBJ2-7; 10 bases are shared with TRBD2. Per the germline V gene, CDR1 is GTSNPN and CDR2 is SVGIG (reference sequence). There are 15 residues in the CDR3. Trimming cost V 3 bases and J 7 bases; bases outside gene matches: 12. CDR3: CAWRLAGRLWDEQYF. As DNA, the CDR3 is TGTGCCTGGAGACTAGCGGGAAGATTGTGGGATGAGCAGTACTTC.

The chain employs TRBV9 and TRBJ2-3; the D is unclear. Germline lookup yields CDR1 SGDLS and CDR2 YYNGEE. This CDR3 region has 12 residues. Trimming pared 4 bases from V and 8 bases from J, leaving 11 bases between. The DNA of the CDR3 is TGTGCCAGCAGCCCAACCCTGGGTACGCAGTATTTT. Translated: CASSPTLGTQYF.

The rearrangement joins TRBV7-9 to TRBJ2-1, with TRBD2 identical over 8 bases. The CDR3 has 15 residues. V lost 3 bases and J lost 7; bases outside the gene matches: 8. CDR1 SEHNR and CDR2 FQNEAQ come from the germline V gene (reference sequence). CDR3 protein: CASSLASGFRNEQFF. For the CDR3, the DNA is TGTGCCAGCAGCTTGGCTAGCGGGTTTAGGAATGAGCAGTTCTTC.

This sequence joins TRBV5-1 and TRBJ2-1; D is ambiguous. The CDR3 covers 15 residues. Trimming stripped 1 base from V and 2 bases from J, with 10 bases between. The germline V gene encodes CDR1 SGHRS and CDR2 YFSETQ. The CDR3 loop is CASSLWVEAYNEQFF. CDR3 nucleotide sequence: TGCGCCAGCAGCTTGTGGGTCGAAGCCTACAATGAGCAGTTCTTC.

The chain has TRBV7-3 and TRBJ2-1; 10 bases are a match to TRBD2. Losses at the gene ends were 2 bases for V and 5 bases for J; bases not matched to a gene: 3. There are 15 residues in the CDR3. CDR1 is SGHTA, CDR2 FQGTGA, per germline. The CDR3 is CASSLEGLANNEQFF. The CDR3 nucleotides read TGTGCCAGCAGCTTAGAGGGACTAGCGAACAATGAGCAGTTCTTC.

Comment on this clone: A much larger clonotype is one base distant, so this may be a read error. The CDR3 sequence: CASGQDSGANVLTF. CDR3 nucleotide sequence: TGCGCCAGCGGCCAAGATTCTGGGGCCAACGTCCTGACTTTC. This chain uses TRBV4-1 with TRBJ2-6, with unresolved D. CDR1 MGHRA and CDR2 YSYEKL come from the germline V gene. The CDR3 runs 14 residues.

The CDR3 sequence is CASSLAERAGYTF. DNA of the CDR3: TGTGCCAGCAGCTTGGCGGAGAGAGCAGGCTACACCTTC. V is TRBV5-6 and J is TRBJ1-2; no firm D call. The CDR3 runs to 13 residues. CDR1 SGHDT and CDR2 YYEEEE come from the germline V gene. V lost 0 bases to trimming and J lost 8 bases, with 11 bases between them. The whole variable domain, filled in from reference TRBV5-6 and TRBJ1-2, reads DAGVTQSPTHLIKTRGQQVTLRCSPKSGHDTVSWYQQALGQGPQFIFQYYEEEERQRGNFPDRFSGHQFPNYSSELNVNALLLGDSALYLCASSLAERAGYTFGSGTRLTVV.

The J gene is TRBJ2-7, the V gene TRBV28; the D is unclear. The ends were cut back, 7 bases at V and 6 bases at J, with 13 bases in the middle. This CDR3 has 12 amino acids. Germline V gives CDR1 MDHEN, CDR2 SYDVKM. The CDR3 protein is CASTWNGREQYF. CDR3 DNA: TGTGCCAGCACTTGGAATGGCCGCGAGCAGTACTTC.

The J gene is TRBJ2-1, the V gene TRBV28; 9 bases agree with TRBD2. Unmatched junction bases numbered 13, after V lost 8 bases and J lost 2 bases. Germline CDR1 is MDHEN and CDR2 is SYDVKM. This CDR3 is 17 amino acids long. The CDR3 here is CASREWGGRATYNEQFF. The CDR3 bases are TGTGCCAGCCGCGAGTGGGGCGGGAGGGCCACCTACAATGAGCAGTTCTTC.